This T cell receptor (beta chain) was captured in a study of T cell changes during pregnancy in multiple sclerosis. The assay was immunoSEQ multiplex PCR, and TCRdb's table has in-frame clones only and misses some. The profile shows more than 35,000 clones, about 91% of them singletons. The specimen comprised CD4+ T cells from peripheral blood mononuclear cells, sampled in the third trimester of pregnancy. The receptor's source is a female donor in good health, enrolled as a control in a pregnancy study.

CDR3 protein: CASSLQISNTGELFF. In DNA form, the CDR3 reads TGCGCCAGCAGCTTACAGATTTCGAACACCGGGGAGCTGTTTTTT. The chain employs TRBV5-1 and TRBJ2-2; D unclear. This CDR3 contains 15 residues. Trimming pared 2 bases from V and 0 bases from J, leaving 8 bases between. Germline values: CDR1 SGHRS, CDR2 YFSETQ.